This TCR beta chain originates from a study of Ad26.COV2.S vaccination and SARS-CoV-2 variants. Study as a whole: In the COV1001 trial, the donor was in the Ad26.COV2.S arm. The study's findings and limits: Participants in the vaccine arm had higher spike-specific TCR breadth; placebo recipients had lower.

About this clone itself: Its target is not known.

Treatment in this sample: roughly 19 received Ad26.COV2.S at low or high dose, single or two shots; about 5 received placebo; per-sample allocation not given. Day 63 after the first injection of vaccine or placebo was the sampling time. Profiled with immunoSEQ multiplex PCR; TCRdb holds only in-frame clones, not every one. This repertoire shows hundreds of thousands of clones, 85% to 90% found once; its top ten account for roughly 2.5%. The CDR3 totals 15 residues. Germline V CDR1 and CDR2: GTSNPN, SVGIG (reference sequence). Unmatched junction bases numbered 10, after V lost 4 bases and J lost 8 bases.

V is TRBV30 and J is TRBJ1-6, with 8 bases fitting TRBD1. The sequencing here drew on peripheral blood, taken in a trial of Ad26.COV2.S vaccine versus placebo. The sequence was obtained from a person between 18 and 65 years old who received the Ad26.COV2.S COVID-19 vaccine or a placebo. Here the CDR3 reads CAWNDGDRGYSPLHF. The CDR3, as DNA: TGTGCCTGGAATGACGGAGACAGGGGTTATTCACCCCTCCACTTT.